This T cell receptor beta chain was documented in a study of T cells in localized non-small cell lung cancer. TCRdb keeps only in-frame clones here, not all; method: immunoSEQ multiplex PCR. The sample consists of 50,000 to 75,000 clones, 85% to 90% of them appearing once. V lost 1 base and J 3 bases, leaving 7 bases between the germline ends. The germline gives CDR1 SGHVS, CDR2 FQNEAQ. The CDR3 sequence is 13 residues long. The chain is built from TRBV7-8 and TRBJ2-7; D ambiguous. This sequence originates from a man aged 40 to 70 with stage I squamous cell lung carcinoma. Source: peripheral blood, taken before any cancer treatment. DNA for the CDR3: TGTGCCAGCAGCTTAGTTGGCCTCTACGAGCAGTACTTC. Its protein product is CASSLVGLYEQYF.